This is a list of T cell receptor beta chains from one sample in a study of blood T cell repertoires in COVID-19. Sequencing used immunoSEQ multiplex PCR; TCRdb keeps in-frame clones, though not all of them. The data show some 350,000 clones, with roughly nine tenths seen just once and 1% held by the top ten. The sample consisted of PBMCs or T cells enriched from blood (not recorded which). The source is a man aged 18 to 30 who had recovered from COVID-19. The CDR3 runs from the conserved cysteine through the conserved F or W. The D gene is left open where the match is weak. Clone size is stated in some rows and not others, as once, few, many or a class when expanded.

clone size,J gene,V gene,D gene,CDR3 DNA,CDR3 protein
.,TRBJ2-5,TRBV6-2/TRBV6-3,TRBD1,TGTGCCAGCAGTTACTCAAATCGGGACAGAAACAAAGAGACCCAGTACTTC,CASSYSNRDRNKETQYF
.,TRBJ1-2,TRBV11-1,.,TGTGCCAGCAGCTTACAGGACTATGGCTACACCTTC,CASSLQDYGYTF
.,TRBJ2-5,TRBV11-2,TRBD1,TGTGCCAGCAGCCTCCCTCGTCAGGGGGAAAGAGAGACCCAGTACTTC,CASSLPRQGERETQYF
.,TRBJ1-1,TRBV27,TRBD1,TGTGCCAGCAGCATGACAGGGTCCACTGAAGCTTTCTTT,CASSMTGSTEAFF
.,TRBJ2-7,TRBV5-1,.,TGCGCCAGCAGCGGGGAGTACGAGCAGTACTTC,CASSGEYEQYF
.,TRBJ1-2,TRBV27,.,TGTGCCAGCACCCGAGGAGCTAACTATGGCTACACCTTC,CASTRGANYGYTF
.,TRBJ1-2,TRBV21-1,.,TGTGCCAGCAGCCCCAGAAATGGTCCTAACTATGGCTACACCTTC,CASSPRNGPNYGYTF
once,TRBJ2-1,TRBV9,.,TGTGCCAGCAGCGTAGGGGGGGGCCGCGATGAGCAGTTCTTC,CASSVGGGRDEQFF
.,TRBJ1-5,TRBV6-5,TRBD1,TGTGCCAGCAGAGGGGACAGGGACAATCAGCCCCAGCATTTT,CASRGDRDNQPQHF
.,TRBJ2-2,TRBV18,TRBD2,TGTGCCAGCTCACCGCGGGGGGCGAACACCGGGGAGCTGTTTTTT,CASSPRGANTGELFF
once,TRBJ1-6,TRBV30,TRBD1,TGTGCCTGGAGCGGGACAGGGAATTCACCCCTCCACTTT,CAWSGTGNSPLHF
.,TRBJ2-5,TRBV7-9,.,TGTGCCAGCAGCTTGCAGTCAGGGAGGGAGACCCAGTACTTC,CASSLQSGRETQYF
few,TRBJ1-4,TRBV19,.,TGTGCCAGTAGTATAGAAGGGGCAGGCGAAAAACTGTTTTTT,CASSIEGAGEKLFF
few,TRBJ1-2,TRBV6-1,TRBD1,TGTGCCAGCAGTGAAGACGGGACAGGGATTGGCTACACCTTC,CASSEDGTGIGYTF
.,TRBJ2-5,TRBV7-2,.,TGTGCCAGCAGCTTAAGTCAGGGTGGGGAGACCCAGTACTTC,CASSLSQGGETQYF
.,TRBJ1-5,TRBV12-5,.,TGTGCTAGTGGTTTGCAGGGGAGTCAGCCCCAGCATTTT,CASGLQGSQPQHF
.,TRBJ1-6,TRBV9,TRBD1,TGTGCCAGCAGCGCAGGACAGGGCAATAATTCACCCCTCCACTTT,CASSAGQGNNSPLHF
.,TRBJ2-1,TRBV15,TRBD2,TGTGCCACCAGCAGAGAACGGCTAGCGGGAGTCGAGCAGTTCTTC,CATSRERLAGVEQFF
few,TRBJ2-1,TRBV5-1,TRBD1,TGCGCCAGCAGCTGGTCCGACAGGGGGAGAAACAATGAGCAGTTCTTC,CASSWSDRGRNNEQFF
once,TRBJ1-1,TRBV7-9,TRBD1,TGTGCCAGCAGAGACAGGGCCACTGAAGCTTTCTTT,CASRDRATEAFF
.,TRBJ2-1,TRBV27,TRBD2,TGTGCCAGCACCCTTCGGAGCGGGAGTGGGAATGAGCAGTTCTTC,CASTLRSGSGNEQFF
.,TRBJ1-5,TRBV15,.,TGTGCCACCCCGGGGGAAAGGCACTATCAGCCCCAGCATTTT,CATPGERHYQPQHF
few,TRBJ2-7,TRBV7-6,TRBD2,TGTGCCAGCAGCTCGGGACTAGCGGACTACGAGCAGTACTTC,CASSSGLADYEQYF
once,TRBJ2-7,TRBV13,.,TGTGCCAGCAGCTTAGGGGCCAATTCCTACGAGCAGTACTTC,CASSLGANSYEQYF
.,TRBJ2-3,TRBV5-1,TRBD1,TGCGCCAGCAGCCCCGACAGGGCAATGGATACGCAGTATTTT,CASSPDRAMDTQYF
.,TRBJ2-2,TRBV18,.,TGTGCCAGCTCACCACTCATACTACCCAACACCGGGGAGCTGTTTTTT,CASSPLILPNTGELFF
.,TRBJ2-5,TRBV7-3,.,TGTGCCAGCAGCTTAACAGGACAAGGGGAGACCCAGTACTTC,CASSLTGQGETQYF
.,TRBJ1-6,TRBV7-2,.,TGTGCCAGCAGCTCTCAGGGCTTGGGACCCCTCCACTTT,CASSSQGLGPLHF
.,TRBJ1-5,TRBV28,.,TGTGCCAGCAGTTTAGGGGACGGGGGTAGCAATCAGCCCCAGCATTTT,CASSLGDGGSNQPQHF
.,TRBJ2-2,TRBV5-1,TRBD2,TGCGCCAGCAGCTTATATGGACTAGCGGTAAACACCGGGGAGCTGTTTTTT,CASSLYGLAVNTGELFF
.,TRBJ2-2,TRBV27,TRBD2,TGTGCCAGCATTGCTAGCGGGGTCGGGACCGGGGAGCTGTTTTTT,CASIASGVGTGELFF
.,TRBJ2-5,TRBV10-3,TRBD2,TGTGCCATCAGTGCGACTAGCGGGTCAGAGACCCAGTACTTC,CAISATSGSETQYF
.,TRBJ1-2,TRBV27,.,TGTGCCAGCAGTCCCCTTGCCGGAGGCTATGGCTACACCTTC,CASSPLAGGYGYTF
.,TRBJ2-1,TRBV11-3,.,TGTGCCAGCAGCCGCGCAGGCATCCACAATGAGCAGTTCTTC,CASSRAGIHNEQFF
.,TRBJ2-4,TRBV28,.,TGTGCCAGCAGTTTTCATCTTAAGGCGGGATTCCTAGCCAAAAACATTCAGTACTTC,CASSFHLKAGFLAKNIQYF
once,TRBJ1-2,TRBV5-4,.,TGTGCCAGCAGCTTGGGGGGAGACTCCGGGCACTATGGCTACACCTTC,CASSLGGDSGHYGYTF
few,TRBJ1-2,TRBV5-1,.,TGCGCCAGCAGACTGATTCTGACAGGCGACTATGGCTACACCTTC,CASRLILTGDYGYTF
.,TRBJ2-7,TRBV4-3,.,TGCGCCAGCAGCCAGGGGCTGGGGTCCCCAAACAGGGAGCAGTACTTC,CASSQGLGSPNREQYF
.,TRBJ2-2,TRBV28,TRBD2,TGTGCCAGCAGTTTCCCCCGTAGCGGGAGGGCCGTCGGGGAGCTGTTTTTT,CASSFPRSGRAVGELFF
.,TRBJ2-7,TRBV14,TRBD1,TGTGCCAGCAGCGGACAGGTTAGCTCCTACGAGCAGTACTTC,CASSGQVSSYEQYF
.,TRBJ2-2,TRBV11-2,TRBD2,TGTGCCAGCAGCTTAGACGGGACTAGCGGTCCCGCCACCGGGGAGCTGTTTTTT,CASSLDGTSGPATGELFF
.,TRBJ1-1,TRBV18,TRBD1,TGTGCCAGCTCGCCGAGACAGGGCCGCCCTGCAGGCACTGAAGCTTTCTTT,CASSPRQGRPAGTEAFF
once,TRBJ2-1,TRBV27,TRBD1,TGTGCCAGCAGTTTGGTAGGACAGGGGGCCCAGGAGCAGTTCTTC,CASSLVGQGAQEQFF
few,TRBJ2-1,TRBV5-1,TRBD2,TGCGCCAGCAGCCCCTCGTTGCGGGGGACTTACAATGAGCAGTTCTTC,CASSPSLRGTYNEQFF
.,TRBJ1-5,TRBV9,.,TGTGCCAGCAGCGTAGGTTTTGGGAGCGGGCAGCCCCAGCATTTT,CASSVGFGSGQPQHF
.,TRBJ1-4,TRBV11-3,TRBD1,TGTGCCAGCAGACAAAAGGACAGGATATTTAGTGAAAAACTGTTTTTT,CASRQKDRIFSEKLFF
.,TRBJ2-5,TRBV19,.,TGTGCCAGTAGTGAGCCTAGCGTTAGTAGGAAGACCCAGTACTTC,CASSEPSVSRKTQYF
.,TRBJ1-2,TRBV19,.,TGTGCCAGTCGGGATCAGGGGTATGGCTACACCTTC,CASRDQGYGYTF
.,TRBJ2-5,TRBV6-5,.,TGTGCCAGTACAGGTCTTGAGGAGACCCAGTACTTC,CASTGLEETQYF
.,TRBJ1-5,TRBV27,.,TGTGCCAGCAGAAGCACGGACGGTGCGGGGCCCCAGCATTTT,CASRSTDGAGPQHF
.,TRBJ1-6,TRBV3-1/TRBV3-2,.,TGTGCCAGCAGCCAAGTCCCAGTCTATAATTCACCCCTCCACTTT,CASSQVPVYNSPLHF
.,TRBJ1-6,TRBV3-1/TRBV3-2,.,TGTGCCAGCAGCGGTGGTACAGGGTCGGGTTCACCCCTCCACTTT,CASSGGTGSGSPLHF